This is a list of T cell receptor beta chains from one sample in a study of T cell responses to AZD1222 COVID-19 vaccine. The data were produced by immunoSEQ multiplex PCR, yet TCRdb's version contains in-frame clones alone and is incomplete. Of 200,000 to 250,000 clones listed, approximately 94% are singletons. The starting material was peripheral blood, obtained 28 days after the second dose of the MenACWY control vaccine. These receptors originate from an adult who received the MenACWY meningococcal vaccine as a control. Both conserved end residues are part of each CDR3. The D gene is left open where the match is weak. Some rows have no size entry. The others give once, few or many, or a class for an expanded clone.

TRBJ2-7 . . TRBV19 TGTGCCAGTAGTCCTTCCACGCTGGCCGAGCAGTACTTC CASSPSTLAEQYF
TRBJ2-7 . . TRBV27 TGTGCCAGCAGTTCTCTTTACGAGCAGTACTTC CASSSLYEQYF
TRBJ2-7 . once TRBV2 TGTGCCAGCAGTGGAGGTGACATCTCCTACGAGCAGTACTTC CASSGGDISYEQYF
TRBJ1-1 . . TRBV7-9 TGTGCCAGCAGCTTAGGGCCAGCTGAAGCTTTCTTT CASSLGPAEAFF
TRBJ2-5 . . TRBV5-1 TGCGCCAGCAGCTTGGAGGGCAGGGAGACCCAGTACTTC CASSLEGRETQYF
TRBJ1-1 . . TRBV27 TGTGCCAGCAGTCCTCAATTTAACACTGAAGCTTTCTTT CASSPQFNTEAFF
TRBJ2-7 TRBD1 . TRBV19 TGTGCCAGTACCCTGGGACAGGGGGCGTCCTACGAGCAGTACTTC CASTLGQGASYEQYF
TRBJ2-2 . . TRBV4-1 TGCGCCAGCAGCCAAGTAGCCGGGGCCCGCCCCGGGGAGCTGTTTTTT CASSQVAGARPGELFF
TRBJ2-2 . . TRBV19 TGTGCCAGTAGTATATGGAATGCGAACACCGGGGAGCTGTTTTTT CASSIWNANTGELFF
TRBJ2-1 . . TRBV27 TGTGCCAGCAGTTCACGTCCTCCGTGGTCCTACAATGAGCAGTTCTTC CASSSRPPWSYNEQFF
TRBJ2-2 . once TRBV6-5 TGTGCCAGCAGTATGAACACCGGGGAGCTGTTTTTT CASSMNTGELFF
TRBJ2-7 TRBD1 . TRBV4-1 TGCGCCAGCAGCCAAGATTTGGACAGGAATTACGAGCAGTACTTC CASSQDLDRNYEQYF
TRBJ1-6 TRBD1 . TRBV11-2 TGTGCCAGCAGCTTAATCCCGCGACAGGGCCAAGGTCCCCTCCACTTT CASSLIPRQGQGPLHF
TRBJ2-7 . once TRBV2 TGTGCCAGCAGTGTGGGGGGCGAGCAGTACTTC CASSVGGEQYF
TRBJ1-4 . . TRBV6-5 TGTGCCAGCAGTTACTTGGGATCAACTAATGAAAAACTGTTTTTT CASSYLGSTNEKLFF
TRBJ2-7 TRBD1 . TRBV4-3 TGCGCCAGCAGCCAAGAGGCCAGGGGGCAGTACGAGCAGTACTTC CASSQEARGQYEQYF
TRBJ2-3 . . TRBV28 TGTGCCAGCATGGGAGGGGCCGGGGGGCCCACAGATACGCAGTATTTT CASMGGAGGPTDTQYF
TRBJ1-1 TRBD1 . TRBV6-6 TGTGCCAGCAGCTTCCGGGGACAGTCAGCCGAAGCTTTCTTT CASSFRGQSAEAFF
TRBJ2-1 TRBD2 . TRBV30 TGTGCCTGGAGTGTGGGGGAGGGCGATGAGCAGTTCTTC CAWSVGEGDEQFF
TRBJ1-6 . once TRBV5-3 TGTGCCAGAAGCTTGATTCGGTCGGGGGCCCCTGCCGGCACCCTCCACTTT CARSLIRSGAPAGTLHF
TRBJ1-4 TRBD1 . TRBV19 TGTGCCAGTAGTCTAACAGGGGCAACTAATGAAAAACTGTTTTTT CASSLTGATNEKLFF
TRBJ2-1 . . TRBV6-6 TGTGCCAGCAGTTACGAGGACAATGAGCAGTTCTTC CASSYEDNEQFF
TRBJ2-5 . once TRBV5-4 TGTGCCAGCAGCTACGGAGGGCAGGGGCAAGAGACCCAGTACTTC CASSYGGQGQETQYF
TRBJ1-1 TRBD1 . TRBV28 TGTGCCAGCAGCAGGGGGGGGTTTACTGAAGCTTTCTTT CASSRGGFTEAFF
TRBJ2-2 . . TRBV18 TGTGCCAGCTCACCACGGGACGTGCCCGGGGAGCTGTTTTTT CASSPRDVPGELFF
TRBJ2-7 TRBD2 . TRBV7-9 TGTGCCAGCAGTCGGACTAGCGGGACTTCCTACGAGCAGTACTTC CASSRTSGTSYEQYF
TRBJ1-1 . . TRBV12-5 TGTGCTAGTGGTTTGGTAAGGAAGTGCATGAACACTGAAGCTTTCTTT CASGLVRKCMNTEAFF
TRBJ2-5 TRBD1 . TRBV4-1 TGCGCCAGCAGTCGAATCGGACAGGGAAAAGAGACCCAGTACTTC CASSRIGQGKETQYF
TRBJ2-1 TRBD2 . TRBV11-2 TGTGCCAGCAGCTTAGTCGCGGGAGGGCCGTACGAGCAGTTCTTC CASSLVAGGPYEQFF
TRBJ1-1 . . TRBV4-2 TGTGCCAGCAGCCAAGATGGTAGGGGGACTGAAGCTTTCTTT CASSQDGRGTEAFF
TRBJ1-2 TRBD1 . TRBV5-4 TGTGCCAGCAGCTTGGACCGGACAGGGCACTATGGCTACACCTTC CASSLDRTGHYGYTF
TRBJ1-1 . . TRBV30 TGTGCCTGGAGTGCCCCCGCTGGGCATAGGAACACTGAAGCTTTCTTT CAWSAPAGHRNTEAFF
TRBJ2-1 TRBD2 . TRBV7-3 TGTGCCAGCAGCCAAACTAGCGGGAGTCGCCATGAGCAGTTCTTC CASSQTSGSRHEQFF
TRBJ2-1 TRBD2 . TRBV4-1 TGCGCCAGCAGCCAAGATCGCGGGAGGGGTTACAATGAGCAGTTCTTC CASSQDRGRGYNEQFF
TRBJ2-7 . . TRBV6-2/TRBV6-3 TGTGCCAGCAGTCCAGGGACCCTCGGGCGGGTAGCCTACGAGCAGTACTTC CASSPGTLGRVAYEQYF